The 4 T cell receptor beta chains in this list originate from one sample, sequenced in a study of shared clonotypes between healthy human individuals. CD8 cells classed as naive were CD45RO-negative and positively selected for CCR7, excluding terminally differentiated effector memory CD45RA+ cells. Generated by immunoSEQ multiplex PCR, the TCRdb table keeps only in-frame clones and is missing some. Here the sample spans about 820,000 clones, nearly 95% being singletons. Sequencing was done on a sample of naive CD8+ T cells sorted from blood. These TCRs come from a man under 40 in good health.

This clone was detected only once. Written as DNA, the CDR3 is TGCAGCGTTGAAGGAGCGGGGACAGGGGATCCAGATACGCAGTATTTT. Encoded protein: CSVEGAGTGDPDTQYF. This rearrangement joins TRBV29-1 to TRBJ2-3, with 10 bases that match TRBD1. Germline CDR1 reads SQVTM; CDR2 reads ANQGSEA. J gave up 4 bases and V 1 base, and 8 bases lay outside the gene matches. The CDR3 extends over 16 amino acids.

This clone was recorded once. The rearrangement links TRBV14 to TRBJ2-5, with D possibly TRBD2 on 7 matching bases. Germline CDR1 reads SGHDN; CDR2 reads FVKESK. Trimming stripped 4 bases from V and 5 bases from J, with 17 bases between. This CDR3 comprises 15 residues. The CDR3 here is CASSPRRGAWETQYF. The CDR3, as DNA: TGTGCCAGCAGCCCCCGCCGGGGGGCTTGGGAGACCCAGTACTTC.

This rearrangement joins TRBV21-1 to TRBJ2-1. TRBV21-1 is described as a pseudogene. The CDR3 spans 17 residues. The CDR3 is CASSKALPRRLNNEQFF. In DNA, the CDR3 is TGTGCCAGCAGCAAAGCGCTTCCCAGACGGCTAAACAATGAGCAGTTCTTC.

This clone was found once. The chain carries TRBV7-6 and TRBJ2-3; D perhaps matches TRBD2 (6 bases). Germline assignment: CDR1 SGHVS and CDR2 FNYEAQ. Trimming left V 0 bases short and J 0 bases short, with 10 bases between. The CDR3 totals 16 residues. As DNA, the CDR3 is TGTGCCAGCAGCTTAGCTGGCGGGAAAAGCACAGATACGCAGTATTTT. Protein sequence: CASSLAGGKSTDTQYF. The full variable domain, completed using reference TRBV7-6 and TRBJ2-3, is GAGVSQSPRYKVTKRGQDVALRCDPISGHVSLYWYRQALGQGPEFLTYFNYEAQQDKSGLPNDRFSAERPEGSISTLTIQRTEQRDSAMYRCASSLAGGKSTDTQYFGPGTRLTVL.